This passage covers 3 T cell receptor beta chains from one sample sequenced in a study of PD-1 blockade in classical Hodgkin lymphoma. Stated time point: cycle 4 day 1 (C4D1), after five to seven weeks of nivolumab. All patients experienced relapse after autologous stem cell transplantation, and brentuximab vedotin exposure was variable. Assay used: immunoSEQ multiplex PCR; TCRdb lists only in-frame clones, some missing. The table shows tens of thousands of clones, with nearly 90% occurring only once. The source material was peripheral blood mononuclear cells (PBMCs), sampled before the fourth cycle of nivolumab. These receptor sequences come from a human donor with classical Hodgkin lymphoma.

The genes are TRBV6-5 and TRBJ2-7; 8 nucleotides align to TRBD2. The CDR3 consists of 15 residues. V lost 3 bases and J lost 7; bases outside the gene matches: 11. The germline V gene has CDR1 MNHEY and CDR2 SVGAGI. This chain's CDR3 is CASSYTSGRLVEQYF. The DNA of the CDR3 is TGTGCCAGCAGTTATACGAGCGGGAGACTTGTTGAGCAGTACTTC.

The rearrangement links TRBV25-1 to TRBJ1-6, with 8 nucleotides matching TRBD1. The CDR3 is 15 amino acids. With 1 base clipped from V and 5 bases from J, the junction kept 1 base outside the gene matches. Germline assignment: CDR1 MGHDK and CDR2 SYGVNS. CDR3 coding DNA: TGTGCCAGCAGTGAATTGGACAGGGATAATTCACCCCTCCACTTT. Translating gives CASSELDRDNSPLHF.

The chain is built from TRBV12-5 and TRBJ2-1; the D is unclear. V was shortened by 1 base and J by 15 bases, with 10 bases between the two germline ends. The length of the CDR3 is 11 residues. Germline-derived CDR1 and CDR2 are LGHNT and FRNRAP. The CDR3: CASGLAGRGFF. CDR3 DNA sequence: TGTGCTAGTGGTTTGGCAGGACGTGGGTTCTTC.